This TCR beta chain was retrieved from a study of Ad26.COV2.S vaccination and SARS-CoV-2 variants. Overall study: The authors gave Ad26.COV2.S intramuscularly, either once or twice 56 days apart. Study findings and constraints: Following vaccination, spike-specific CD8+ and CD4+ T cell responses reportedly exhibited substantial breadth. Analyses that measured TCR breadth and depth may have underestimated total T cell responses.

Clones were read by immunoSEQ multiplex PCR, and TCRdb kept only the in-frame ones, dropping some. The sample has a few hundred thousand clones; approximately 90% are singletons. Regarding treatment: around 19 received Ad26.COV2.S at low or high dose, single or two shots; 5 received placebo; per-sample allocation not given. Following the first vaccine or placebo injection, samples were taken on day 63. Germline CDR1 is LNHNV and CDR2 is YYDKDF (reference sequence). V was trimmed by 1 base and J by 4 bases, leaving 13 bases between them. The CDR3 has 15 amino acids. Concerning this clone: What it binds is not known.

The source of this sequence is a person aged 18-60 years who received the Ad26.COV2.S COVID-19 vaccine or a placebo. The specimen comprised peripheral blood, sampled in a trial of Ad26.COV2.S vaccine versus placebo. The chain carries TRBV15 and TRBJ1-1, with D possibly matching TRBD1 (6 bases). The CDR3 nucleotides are TGTGCCACCAGCAGAGGTAGAAGGGGGGGCACTGAAGCTTTCTTT. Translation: CATSRGRRGGTEAFF.